These T cell receptor beta chains were read from a single sample in a study of T cell changes during pregnancy in multiple sclerosis. Here immunoSEQ multiplex PCR was the method, and the copy in TCRdb shows in-frame clones only, minus some. The sample has 60,000 or so clones; 75% to 95% are singletons. Sequencing used peripheral blood, obtained before pregnancy. The receptors shown here come from a female donor with multiple sclerosis, enrolled in a pregnancy study. Both conserved end residues are part of each CDR3. The D gene is left open where the match is weak. Not every row has a clone size; where given, it reads once, few, many or a size class.

J gene	V gene	clone size	D gene	CDR3 protein	CDR3 DNA
TRBJ1-2	TRBV5-1	-	-	CASSLADSIYGYTF	TGCGCCAGCAGCTTGGCGGACAGCATCTATGGCTACACCTTC
TRBJ2-1	TRBV19	-	-	CASSLDSLTGQFF	TGTGCCAGTAGTTTGGACAGCCTTACGGGGCAGTTCTTC
TRBJ1-1	TRBV6-5	-	-	CASSKQSWAFF	TGTGCCAGCAGTAAACAGAGTTGGGCTTTCTTT
TRBJ1-3	TRBV7-9	-	-	CASSLETGTSPRAGNTIYF	TGTGCCAGCAGCTTAGAGACGGGAACATCGCCTAGGGCTGGAAACACCATATATTTT
TRBJ1-4	TRBV9	-	-	CASSFSDEKLFF	TGTGCCAGCTCTTTTTCGGATGAAAAACTGTTTTTT
TRBJ1-2	TRBV30	few	-	CAWSPRGSYTF	TGTGCCTGGAGTCCCCGAGGTTCCTACACCTTC
TRBJ1-1	TRBV5-6	few	-	CASSLAAGTEAFF	TGTGCCAGCAGCTTGGCCGCGGGGACTGAAGCTTTCTTT
TRBJ2-1	TRBV7-3	-	-	CASSFLGGRDNEQFF	TGTGCCAGCAGCTTCCTCGGGGGGCGGGACAATGAGCAGTTCTTC
TRBJ1-6	TRBV4-1	once	-	CASSQDAGVGSPLHF	TGCGCCAGCAGCCAAGATGCAGGGGTGGGTTCACCCCTCCACTTT
TRBJ2-6	TRBV27	-	-	CASSWGDTGGANVLTF	TGTGCCAGCAGTTGGGGGGATACGGGGGGGGCCAACGTCCTGACTTTC
TRBJ1-1	TRBV6-6	-	-	CASSYAVDRLNTEAFF	TGTGCCAGCAGTTACGCGGTGGACAGACTGAACACTGAAGCTTTCTTT
TRBJ1-2	TRBV5-6	-	-	CASSLGVQGPLNYGYTF	TGTGCCAGCAGCTTGGGGGTTCAGGGTCCACTTAACTATGGCTACACCTTC
TRBJ1-1	TRBV9	-	-	CASSVGHLNTEAFF	TGTGCCAGCAGCGTAGGGCATCTGAACACTGAAGCTTTCTTT
TRBJ2-1	TRBV20-1	-	-	CSAHGGEQFF	TGCAGTGCGCATGGCGGAGAGCAGTTCTTC
TRBJ1-2	TRBV29-1	-	-	CSVPSGYGYTF	TGCAGCGTTCCCTCCGGCTATGGCTACACCTTC
TRBJ2-3	TRBV6-6	once	-	CASRAGSDTQYF	TGTGCCAGCAGAGCCGGGAGCGATACGCAGTATTTT
TRBJ2-7	TRBV11-2	-	TRBD1	CASSTGTGGEQYF	TGTGCCAGCAGCACCGGGACAGGGGGCGAGCAGTACTTC
TRBJ2-5	TRBV7-2	-	TRBD2	CASSPGSGGAETQYF	TGTGCCAGCAGCCCCGGTAGCGGGGGGGCCGAGACCCAGTACTTC
TRBJ1-4	TRBV4-3	-	-	CASSRERGSTNEKLFF	TGCGCCAGCAGCCGCGAGCGCGGGTCAACTAATGAAAAACTGTTTTTT
TRBJ2-5	TRBV7-2	-	TRBD1	CASSLVGGKVETQYF	TGTGCCAGCAGCTTAGTAGGGGGCAAAGTCGAGACCCAGTACTTC
TRBJ2-1	TRBV20-1	-	-	CSAHHGSEQFF	TGCAGTGCACACCATGGCAGTGAGCAGTTCTTC
TRBJ1-2	TRBV28	-	-	CASMRRNYGYTF	TGTGCCAGCATGAGGAGGAACTATGGCTACACCTTC
TRBJ1-1	TRBV7-3	-	TRBD1	CASSFDRGGTEAFF	TGTGCCAGCAGCTTTGACAGGGGGGGCACTGAAGCTTTCTTT
TRBJ1-2	TRBV5-6	-	-	CASSLSTNYGYTF	TGTGCCAGCAGCTTGAGTACAAACTATGGCTACACCTTC
TRBJ2-1	TRBV7-3	-	TRBD2	CASSRGGGGYNEQFF	TGTGCCAGCAGCCGGGGAGGCGGGGGCTACAATGAGCAGTTCTTC
TRBJ1-3	TRBV7-6	-	TRBD1	CASSWTGGNTIYF	TGTGCCAGCAGCTGGACAGGCGGAAACACCATATATTTT
TRBJ2-5	TRBV7-3	-	TRBD2	CASSLSGLAGETQYF	TGTGCCAGCAGCTTATCTGGACTAGCGGGGGAGACCCAGTACTTC
TRBJ2-1	TRBV27	-	TRBD2	CASSLTSGGGHEQFF	TGTGCCAGCAGTTTAACTAGCGGGGGGGGTCATGAGCAGTTCTTC
TRBJ1-1	TRBV7-9	once	-	CASSLTGDTEAFF	TGTGCCAGCAGCTTGACGGGGGACACTGAAGCTTTCTTT
TRBJ2-1	TRBV7-3	-	TRBD2	CASSLTAGGPYEQFF	TGTGCCAGCAGCTTAACAGCGGGGGGGCCTTATGAGCAGTTCTTC
TRBJ2-7	TRBV2	-	-	CASIGQGLPYEQYF	TGTGCCAGCATCGGCCAGGGTCTACCCTACGAGCAGTACTTC
TRBJ1-5	TRBV7-2	-	-	CASSLVFSGGSNQPQHF	TGTGCCAGCAGCTTAGTTTTTTCCGGGGGTAGCAATCAGCCCCAGCATTTT
TRBJ2-7	TRBV5-6	-	TRBD1	CASRDRDRAYEQYF	TGTGCCAGCAGAGACCGGGACAGGGCCTACGAGCAGTACTTC